This TCR beta chain derives from a study of cytomegalovirus exposure and HLA in healthy donors. CDR1 MNHNS and CDR2 SASEGT come from the germline V gene. The CDR3 runs 12 residues. Germline trimming cut 6 bases from V and 10 bases from J; bases unmatched to any gene: 6. Study-wide findings and caveats: Highly shared sequence variants in one cluster were likely a sequencing artifact. Analysis performed later found roughly 17,000 TCR beta sequences associated with HLA alleles at 0.05 false discovery rate. Specificity for CMV antigens was confirmed in vitro for a few of the CMV-associated chains. Analyzed later, association rates of TCRs varied across HLA loci, with DRB1 most and HLA-C fewest.

Of note for this clone: The antigen is not known.

The study ran its PCR with 60 Vbeta and 13 Jbeta primers. Measured with immunoSEQ multiplex PCR; TCRdb has only the in-frame clones, and not every one. The table lists around 85,000 clones, over 70% of them singletons. The source is a man aged 45-65 years in good health and CMV-seropositive. The chain has TRBV6-1 and TRBJ1-1; TRBD1 agrees at 9 bases. Sequenced: PBMCs. DNA for the CDR3: TGTGCCAGCAGGACGACAGGGGGGGTAGCTTTCTTT. Encoded protein: CASRTTGGVAFF.